A single sample is the source of the 27 T cell receptor beta chains below, sequenced in a study of cytomegalovirus exposure and HLA in healthy donors (TCRdb year 2017). The library was made by the immunoSEQ multiplex PCR assay. For the multiplex PCR, a mixture combining 60 forward primers for TCR Vbeta segments and 13 reverse primers for TCR Jbeta segments was used. Imported from immuneACCESS, the table was reduced by TCRdb to in-frame sequences with V and J called. These copies leave out some clones; in studies compared against another copy, an unresolved V gene accounts for under half, and the cause of the remainder is not known. Here the sample has roughly 90,000 clones; approximately 74% occur a single time. The top ten constitute about a fifth of the sample. The sample taken for sequencing was PBMCs. The receptors derive from a man aged 30 to 45 in good health and CMV-seropositive.

The chain recombines TRBV30 with TRBJ1-4; 7 positions agree with TRBD1. The CDR3 is 17 residues long. Germline V lookup: CDR1 GTSNPN, CDR2 SVGIG (reference sequence). V gave up 3 bases and J gave up 0 bases; unmatched junction bases: 10. The CDR3 nucleotides read TGTGCCTGGAGCCGTTCCGGGACAGTCGCAACTAATGAAAAACTGTTTTTT. This encodes CAWSRSGTVATNEKLFF. Using reference TRBV30 and TRBJ1-4 for the parts outside the CDR3, the full variable domain is SQTIHQWPATLVQPVGSPLSLECTVEGTSNPNLYWYRQAAGRGLQLLFYSVGIGQISSEVPQNLSASRPQDRQFILSSKKLLLSDSGFYLCAWSRSGTVATNEKLFFGSGTQLSVL.

Only one count was recorded for this clone. Written as DNA, the CDR3 is TGTGCCAGCAGCCAAGAGGGACAGGGTAAAGGCATATATTTT. It yields the protein CASSQEGQGKGIYF. V is TRBV4-2 and J is TRBJ1-3; 9 positions match TRBD1. Looked up from germline, CDR1 is LGHNA and CDR2 is YNFKEQ. CDR3 size: 14 residues. V was pared by 0 bases and J by 12 bases, with 6 bases of the junction left unmatched.

This chain uses TRBV7-9 with TRBJ1-3; a possible D gene is TRBD1 (5 bases). Looked up from germline, CDR1 is SEHNR and CDR2 is FQNEAQ (reference sequence). This CDR3 contains 15 residues. Trimming removed 5 bases from V and 8 bases from J, with 19 bases in between. The CDR3, as DNA: TGTGCCAGCAGCCCTCGGGGAGGGGTTCCGGACACCATATATTTT. Its protein product is CASSPRGGVPDTIYF.

The V gene is TRBV5-1, the J gene TRBJ2-1, with D possibly TRBD2 on 6 matching bases. The CDR3 has 16 residues. Trimming shortened V by 0 bases and J by 6 bases, and 16 bases separated the two germline ends. In germline, CDR1 is SGHRS, CDR2 YFSETQ. The CDR3 is CASSLGGAGRANEQFF. As DNA, the CDR3 is TGCGCCAGCAGCTTGGGAGGGGCGGGGCGGGCCAATGAGCAGTTCTTC.

The chain recombines TRBV9 with TRBJ1-2; a possible D gene is TRBD1 (6 bases). Trimming cost V 6 bases and J 3 bases, with 9 bases left between them. Germline assignment: CDR1 SGDLS and CDR2 YYNGEE. This CDR3 has 12 residues. The CDR3 region is CASKAGDYGYTF. Written as DNA, the CDR3 is TGTGCCAGCAAGGCAGGGGACTATGGCTACACCTTC.

Details on this clone: An end of the junction does not agree with germline; a read error may underlie this. The chain uses TRBV30 and TRBJ1-5, with 10 nucleotides matching TRBD1. The CDR3 runs 14 residues. The V gene's germline CDR1 is GTSNPN and CDR2 SVGIG (reference sequence). The CDR3 spells CAWSLTGGPQPQNF. Here the CDR3 DNA reads TGTGCCTGGTCGTTGACAGGGGGCCCTCAGCCCCAGAATTTT.

V and J are TRBV7-3 and TRBJ2-1, with D tentatively TRBD2 (6 bases). The CDR3 length is 14 residues. Germline CDR1 reads SGHTA; CDR2 reads FQGTGA. Trimming removed 3 bases from V and 6 bases from J, with 12 bases in between. CDR3 nucleotide sequence: TGTGCCAGCAGCTTCCGGGACTCGGCCAATGAGCAGTTCTTC. It is translated as CASSFRDSANEQFF.

This sequence joins TRBV30 and TRBJ2-7, with D perhaps TRBD1 (5 bases). Germline assignment: CDR1 GTSNPN and CDR2 SVGIG (reference sequence). Trimming cost V 4 bases and J 2 bases, with 15 bases left between them. There are 14 residues in the CDR3. CDR3 bases: TGTGCCTGGAACTCGGATCGCAGGGCCTACGAGCAGTACTTC. Protein: CAWNSDRRAYEQYF.

This clone was seen only a few times. The V call is TRBV5-1, the J call TRBJ1-1, with 7 bases that match TRBD1. Trimming cost V 4 bases and J 2 bases; bases outside gene matches: 8. This CDR3 spans 15 amino acids. Germline CDR1 is SGHRS and CDR2 is YFSETQ. Here the CDR3 reads CASSTPGGTNTEAFF. CDR3 bases: TGCGCCAGCAGCACTCCAGGGGGTACAAACACTGAAGCTTTCTTT.

V usage is TRBV2 and J usage is TRBJ1-5; TRBD1 might be the D (6 bases). The CDR3 contains 12 residues. Trimming stripped 8 bases from V and 4 bases from J, with 9 bases between. The germline V gene has CDR1 SNHLY and CDR2 FYNNEI. CDR3 nucleotide sequence: TGTGCCAGCGGGGGCAATAATCAGCCCCAGCATTTT. It is translated as CASGGNNQPQHF.

V gene TRBV28 combines with J gene TRBJ2-7, with 8 bases identical to TRBD1. The V gene's germline CDR1 is MDHEN and CDR2 SYDVKM. V lost 5 bases and J lost 5; bases outside the gene matches: 11. CDR3 length equals 15 residues. CDR3 DNA: TGTGCCAGCAGTCTGGCGGAGCCAGGGGGCGACGAGCAGTACTTC. Residues: CASSLAEPGGDEQYF.

The V and J genes are TRBV13 and TRBJ1-1; D possibly corresponds to TRBD1 (5 bases). Germline CDR1 PRHDT, CDR2 FYEKMQ (reference sequence). Trimming removed 4 bases from V and 0 bases from J, with 18 bases in between. The CDR3 is made up of 17 amino acids. Written as DNA, the CDR3 is TGTGCCAGCAGCTATTCGACAGCGACTTCTATGAACACTGAAGCTTTCTTT. Translated, it gives CASSYSTATSMNTEAFF.

This rearrangement joins TRBV25-1 to TRBJ2-3; TRBD2 aligns across 8 bases. CDR3 size: 17 residues. CDR1 and CDR2 from the germline V gene are MGHDK and SYGVNS. The V gene end was trimmed by 0 bases and the J gene end by 2 bases; junction bases not matched to a gene: 7. This CDR3 is CASSEYLPGGDTDTQYF. The CDR3 DNA is TGTGCCAGCAGTGAATATCTTCCCGGGGGGGACACAGATACGCAGTATTTT.

The chain recombines TRBV4-1 with TRBJ1-3; 8 nucleotides match TRBD1. The CDR3 sequence is 17 residues long. The germline gives CDR1 MGHRA, CDR2 YSYEKL. The trim removed 0 bases at V and 1 base at J, leaving 5 bases unmatched. The CDR3 sequence is CASSQERTGFSGNTIYF. The CDR3 coding sequence is TGCGCCAGCAGCCAAGAGCGGACAGGGTTTTCTGGAAACACCATATATTTT.

V is TRBV30 and J is TRBJ2-3, with TRBD2 matching 8 bases. Germline trimming cut 6 bases from V and 8 bases from J; bases unmatched to any gene: 13. CDR1 GTSNPN and CDR2 SVGIG come from the germline V gene (reference sequence). The CDR3 covers 14 residues. CDR3 DNA sequence: TGTGCCTGCTCTAGCGGGCTGGGGTCGGGTACGCAGTATTTT. Translated: CACSSGLGSGTQYF.

This chain joins TRBV9 and TRBJ1-3; 9 nucleotides agree with TRBD1. The CDR3 contains 16 residues. Trimming at V came to 4 bases and at J to 1 base, leaving 6 bases not matched to a gene. Germline values: CDR1 SGDLS, CDR2 YYNGEE. The CDR3 bases are TGTGCCAGCAGCCGGACAGGGGAGGATTCTGGAAACACCATATATTTT. The encoded protein is CASSRTGEDSGNTIYF.

The chain combines TRBV28 with TRBJ2-5; maybe TRBD1 (5 bases). In germline, CDR1 is MDHEN, CDR2 SYDVKM. The CDR3 extends over 12 amino acids. V dropped 5 bases and J dropped 4 bases, with 8 bases sitting between them. Written as DNA, the CDR3 is TGTGCCAGCAGTCTAGGGGCAGAGACCCAGTACTTC. It specifies CASSLGAETQYF.

A few counts support this clone. The rearrangement joins TRBV5-5 to TRBJ1-4, with 9 positions matching TRBD1. Per the germline V gene, CDR1 is SGHKS and CDR2 is YYEKEE (reference sequence). CDR3 size: 14 residues. V lost 3 bases and J lost 6; bases outside the gene matches: 3. CDR3 loop: CASSWTGEDEKLFF. The CDR3 region has the DNA TGTGCCAGCAGCTGGACAGGGGAAGATGAAAAACTGTTTTTT.

The chain employs TRBV15 and TRBJ2-7, with 10 positions matching TRBD2. CDR1 and CDR2 (germline): LNHNV, YYDKDF (reference sequence). The length of the CDR3 is 16 residues. With 9 bases clipped from V and 5 bases from J, the junction kept 16 bases outside the gene matches. CDR3 sequence (DNA): TGTGCCACGGCGGCGGGGCTAGCGGGAGAGGATGACGAGCAGTACTTC. It yields the protein CATAAGLAGEDDEQYF.

In this sample, this clone turned up a few times. The rearrangement uses TRBV5-6 and TRBJ2-1, with 9 bases identical to TRBD1. There are 15 residues in the CDR3. Germline CDR1 is SGHDT and CDR2 is YYEEEE. J gave up 8 bases and V 6 bases, and 12 bases lay outside the gene matches. The CDR3 nucleotides read TGTGCCAGCACCATTACCGGGACAGGGATCCATGAGCAGTTCTTC. Its protein is CASTITGTGIHEQFF.

The V call is TRBV18, the J call TRBJ2-6; a possible D gene is TRBD2 (6 bases). The ends were cut back, 1 base at V and 2 bases at J, with 6 bases in the middle. In germline, CDR1 is KGHSH, CDR2 LQKENI. The CDR3 length is 15 residues. The CDR3 region is CASSPQRAGANVLTF. CDR3 sequence (DNA): TGTGCCAGCTCACCACAGCGGGCTGGGGCCAACGTCCTGACTTTC. Filled out from reference TRBV18 and TRBJ2-6, the complete variable domain reads NAGVMQNPRHLVRRRGQEARLRCSPMKGHSHVYWYRQLPEEGLKFMVYLQKENIIDESGMPKERFSAEFPKEGPSILRIQQVVRGDSAAYFCASSPQRAGANVLTFGAGSRLTVL.

The chain joins TRBV9 to TRBJ2-7, with D perhaps matching TRBD2 (6 bases). Trimming shortened V by 4 bases and J by 0 bases, and 23 bases separated the two germline ends. The germline gives CDR1 SGDLS, CDR2 YYNGEE. The CDR3 covers 18 residues. In nucleotides, the CDR3 is TGTGCCAGCAGCTCCTCCGGGACTCCACGCGCCAGCTCCTACGAGCAGTACTTC. It specifies CASSSSGTPRASSYEQYF.

The chain carries TRBV4-1 and TRBJ2-3; 8 bases map to TRBD1. The CDR3 has 13 amino acids. The germline V gene has CDR1 MGHRA and CDR2 YSYEKL. V shed 4 bases, J shed 4 bases, and the junction held 1 base outside the gene matches. In DNA form, the CDR3 reads TGCGCCAGCAGCCTGACAGGGGCAGATACGCAGTATTTT. As protein: CASSLTGADTQYF.

On this clone itself: A read error may account for a junction end that differs from germline. The chain recombines TRBV7-7 with TRBJ2-4; D may be TRBD1 (5 bases). This CDR3 region has 13 residues. Germline-derived CDR1 and CDR2 are SSHAT and FNYEAQ (reference sequence). CDR3 coding DNA: TGTGCTAGCAGTCAGGGATTGGAAAACATTCAGTACTTC. It translates to CASSQGLENIQYF.

The chain recombines TRBV27 with TRBJ2-7, with TRBD2 matching 7 bases. Losses at the gene ends were 2 bases for V and 3 bases for J; bases not matched to a gene: 7. The germline V gene encodes CDR1 MNHEY and CDR2 SMNVEV (reference sequence). The CDR3 runs 15 residues. This chain's CDR3 is CASSLKAGEFYEQYF. CDR3 nucleotide sequence: TGTGCCAGCAGTTTAAAGGCGGGAGAGTTCTACGAGCAGTACTTC.

This clone turned up a few times. An end of the junction does not agree with germline; a read error may underlie this. V gene TRBV5-1 combines with J gene TRBJ1-5, with D possibly TRBD1 on 5 matching bases. Germline loops: CDR1 SGHRS, CDR2 YFSETQ. CDR3 length: 14 residues. The CDR3 DNA reads as TGCGCCAGCAGCCAGTCAGGAGGGGATCAGCCCCAGAATTTT. Amino acid sequence: CASSQSGGDQPQNF. The full variable domain, completed using reference TRBV5-1 and TRBJ1-5, is KAGVTQTPRYLIKTRGQQVTLSCSPISGHRSVSWYQQTPGQGLQFLFEYFSETQRNKGNFPGRFSGRQFSNSRSEMNVSTLELGDSALYLCASSQSGGDQPQNFGDGTRLSIL.

The chain combines TRBV25-1 with TRBJ1-1; 7 nucleotides align to TRBD1. The CDR3 has 15 amino acids. V lost 6 bases and J lost 6; bases outside the gene matches: 13. Germline V gene data show CDR1 as MGHDK and CDR2 as SYGVNS. CDR3 sequence reads: CASRIGTGAGAEAFF. The CDR3 DNA is TGTGCCAGCAGGATTGGAACAGGGGCAGGGGCTGAAGCTTTCTTT.